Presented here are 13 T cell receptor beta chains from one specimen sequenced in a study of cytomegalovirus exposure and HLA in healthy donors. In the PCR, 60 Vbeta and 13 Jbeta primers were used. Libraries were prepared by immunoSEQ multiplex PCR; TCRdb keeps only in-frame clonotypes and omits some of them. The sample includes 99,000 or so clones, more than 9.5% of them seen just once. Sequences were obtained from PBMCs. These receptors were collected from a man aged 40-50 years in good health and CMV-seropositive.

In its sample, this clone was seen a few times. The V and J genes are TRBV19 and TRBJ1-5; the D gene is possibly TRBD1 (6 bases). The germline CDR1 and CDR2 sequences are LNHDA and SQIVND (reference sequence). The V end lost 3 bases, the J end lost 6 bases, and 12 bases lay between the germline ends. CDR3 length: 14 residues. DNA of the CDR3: TGTGCCAGTAGTATTGCAGGGGATGGTCAGCCCCAGCATTTT. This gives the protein CASSIAGDGQPQHF.

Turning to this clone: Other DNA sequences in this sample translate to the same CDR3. Here the CDR3 reads CASSKQGGSNQPQHF. The CDR3 nucleotides read TGTGCCAGCAGCAAACAGGGGGGAAGCAATCAGCCCCAGCATTTT. The J gene is TRBJ1-5, the V gene TRBV28, with 8 bases matching TRBD1. The germline V gene has CDR1 MDHEN and CDR2 SYDVKM. This CDR3 is 15 amino acids long. Germline trimming cut 6 bases from V and 1 base from J; bases unmatched to any gene: 5.

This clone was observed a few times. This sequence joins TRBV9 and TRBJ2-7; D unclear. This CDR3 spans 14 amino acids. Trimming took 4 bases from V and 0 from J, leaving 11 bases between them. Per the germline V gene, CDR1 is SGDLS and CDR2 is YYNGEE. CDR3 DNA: TGTGCCAGCAGCCCCCGACTGAGCTCCTACGAGCAGTACTTC. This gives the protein CASSPRLSSYEQYF.

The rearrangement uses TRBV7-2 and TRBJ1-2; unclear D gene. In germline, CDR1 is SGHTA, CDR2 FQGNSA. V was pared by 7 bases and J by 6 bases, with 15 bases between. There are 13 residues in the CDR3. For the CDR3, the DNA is TGTGCCAGCACCCCGAGCGGGTATGATGGCTACACCTTC. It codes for CASTPSGYDGYTF.

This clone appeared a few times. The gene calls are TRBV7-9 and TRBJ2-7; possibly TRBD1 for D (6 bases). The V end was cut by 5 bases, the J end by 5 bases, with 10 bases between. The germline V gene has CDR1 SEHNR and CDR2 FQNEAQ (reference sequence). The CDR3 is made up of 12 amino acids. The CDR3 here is CASSPNRDEQYF. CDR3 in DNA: TGTGCCAGCAGCCCGAACAGGGACGAGCAGTACTTC.

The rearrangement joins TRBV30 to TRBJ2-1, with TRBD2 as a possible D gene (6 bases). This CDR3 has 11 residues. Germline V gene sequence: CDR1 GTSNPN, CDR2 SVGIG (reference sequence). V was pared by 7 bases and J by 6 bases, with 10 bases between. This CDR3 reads CASGELNEQFF. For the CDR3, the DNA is TGTGCCTCGGGGGAGCTCAATGAGCAGTTCTTC.

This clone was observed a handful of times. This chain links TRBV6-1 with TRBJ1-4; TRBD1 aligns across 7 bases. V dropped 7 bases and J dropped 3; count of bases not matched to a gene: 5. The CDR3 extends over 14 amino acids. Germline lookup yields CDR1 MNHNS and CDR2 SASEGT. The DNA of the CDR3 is TGTGCCAGCAAACAGGGGCTCTCTAATGAAAAACTGTTTTTT. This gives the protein CASKQGLSNEKLFF.

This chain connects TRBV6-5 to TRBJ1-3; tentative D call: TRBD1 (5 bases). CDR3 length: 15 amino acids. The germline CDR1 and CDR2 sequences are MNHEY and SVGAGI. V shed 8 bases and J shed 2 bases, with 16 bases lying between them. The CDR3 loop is CASSLGRGTGNTIYF. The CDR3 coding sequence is TGTGCCAGCTCCTTGGGACGGGGGACTGGAAACACCATATATTTT.

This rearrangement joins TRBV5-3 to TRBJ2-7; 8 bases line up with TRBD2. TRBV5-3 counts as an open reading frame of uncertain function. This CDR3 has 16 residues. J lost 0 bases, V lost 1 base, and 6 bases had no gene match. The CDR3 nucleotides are TGTGCCAGAAGCTTGCTGAAGCGGGAGAGCTCCTACGAGCAGTACTTC. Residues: CARSLLKRESSYEQYF.

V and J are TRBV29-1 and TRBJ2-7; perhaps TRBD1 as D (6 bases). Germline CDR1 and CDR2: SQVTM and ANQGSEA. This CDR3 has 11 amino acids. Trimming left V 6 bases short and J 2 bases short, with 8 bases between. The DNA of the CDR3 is TGCAGCGTGCGACAGGCCTACGAGCAGTACTTC. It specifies CSVRQAYEQYF.

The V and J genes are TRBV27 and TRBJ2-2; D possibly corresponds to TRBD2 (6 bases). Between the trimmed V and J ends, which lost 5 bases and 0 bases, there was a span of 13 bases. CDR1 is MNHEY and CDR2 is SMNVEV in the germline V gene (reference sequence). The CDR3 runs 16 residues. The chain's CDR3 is CASSIWGGANTGELFF. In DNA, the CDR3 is TGTGCCAGCAGTATTTGGGGAGGTGCGAACACCGGGGAGCTGTTTTTT.

Here the CDR3 reads CASTLTGGGQETQYF. Written as DNA, the CDR3 is TGCGCCAGCACCCTGACAGGGGGGGGACAAGAGACCCAGTACTTC. This chain connects TRBV5-1 to TRBJ2-5; 9 bases map to TRBD1. V trimming: 6 bases; J trimming: 2 bases; junction bases outside the gene matches: 8. CDR3 length equals 15 residues. Germline lookup yields CDR1 SGHRS and CDR2 YFSETQ.

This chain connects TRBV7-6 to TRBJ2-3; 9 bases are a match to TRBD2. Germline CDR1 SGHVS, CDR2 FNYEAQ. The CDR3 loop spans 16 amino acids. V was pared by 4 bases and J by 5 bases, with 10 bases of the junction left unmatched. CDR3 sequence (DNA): TGTGCCAGCAGCTCGATAGCGGGAGCCCCGATAGATACGCAGTATTTT. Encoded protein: CASSSIAGAPIDTQYF.